Reported below is one TCR beta chain. These data belong to a study of OX40 agonist ivuxolimab in advanced cancers. Turning to the study itself: Intravenous ivuxolimab at 0.01 to 10 mg/kg was given to patients every 2 weeks.

Peripheral blood came from all dose cohorts at three timepoints. Using immunoSEQ multiplex PCR, the repertoire was profiled, and TCRdb retains in-frame clones only, with some absent. The profile shows 60,000 or so clones, 80% to 90% of them singletons. In germline, CDR1 is LGHNA, CDR2 YSLEER. There are 17 residues in the CDR3. The V gene lost 1 base and the J gene lost 2 bases, with 17 bases spanning the gap. The sequence was obtained from an adult with an advanced solid tumor such as melanoma, head and neck, liver or kidney cancer. The J gene is TRBJ2-5, the V gene TRBV4-3, with D possibly being TRBD1 or TRBD2 (5 bases each). The sequenced sample was CD4+ or CD8+ T cells sorted from blood, obtained in a trial of the OX40 agonist ivuxolimab. The CDR3 here is CASSQALSIGGQETQYF. The DNA of the CDR3 is TGCGCCAGCAGCCAAGCCCTGTCGATTGGGGGTCAAGAGACCCAGTACTTC.